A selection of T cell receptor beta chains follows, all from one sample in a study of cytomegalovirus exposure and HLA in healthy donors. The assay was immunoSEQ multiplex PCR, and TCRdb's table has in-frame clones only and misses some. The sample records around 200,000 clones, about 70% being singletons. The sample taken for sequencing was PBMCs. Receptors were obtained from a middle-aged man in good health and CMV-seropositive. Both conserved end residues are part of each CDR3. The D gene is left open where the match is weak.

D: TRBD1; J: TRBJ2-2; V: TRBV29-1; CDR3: CSVEGDRGLTGELFF
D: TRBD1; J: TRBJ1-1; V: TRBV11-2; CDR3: CASSRIQGALGGNTEAFF
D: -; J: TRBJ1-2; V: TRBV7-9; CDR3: CASSLVVNLYGYTF
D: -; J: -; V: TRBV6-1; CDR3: CASSESQGSGYEQYF
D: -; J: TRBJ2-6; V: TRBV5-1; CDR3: CASSLEHSGANVLTF
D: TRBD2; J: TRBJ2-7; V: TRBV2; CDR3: CASMPVEASGGRYEQYF
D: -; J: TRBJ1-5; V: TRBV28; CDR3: CASSFRAGSPNQPQHF
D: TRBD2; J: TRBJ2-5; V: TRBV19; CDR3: CATSTGGGVYQETQYF
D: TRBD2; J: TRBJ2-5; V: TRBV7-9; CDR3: CASSLGLAGGPQETQYF
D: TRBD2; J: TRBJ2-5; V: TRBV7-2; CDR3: CASSPPAGVETQYF
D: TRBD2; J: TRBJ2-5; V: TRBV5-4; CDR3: CASSLVSGGPLQETQYF
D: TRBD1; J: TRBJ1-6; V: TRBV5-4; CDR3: CASRDRRAGDSPLHF
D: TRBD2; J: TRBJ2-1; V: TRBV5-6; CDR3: CASSLAVGAGGTYYEQFF